One T cell receptor beta chain is described in this entry. Its antigen is unknown. The sample belongs to a study of CD8 T cells in ankylosing spondylitis. Overall study findings and caveats: Roughly eight highly homologous variants made up a TCR beta motif that seemed to typify ankylosing spondylitis blood. From matched ankylosing spondylitis synovial fluid, disease-linked clones were reportedly recovered at significantly enriched levels. Some motif variants had been reported before (in reactive arthritis synovial fluid and blood).

TCRdb ran MiXCR on the 5' RACE reads and lists one entry per CDR3 protein. This sample carries approximately 540,000 distinct CDR3 sequences, roughly 13% of them seen once, and the ten largest clones take about 6.5%. Sequenced material: blood, either unsorted or a sorted T cell fraction (not recorded which). The clonotype was recovered from a male donor with ankylosing spondylitis.

The chain's CDR3 is CASSPKDRYYGYTF. CDR3 nucleotides: TGTGCCAGCAGCCCCAAGGACCGCTACTATGGCTACACCTTC. The chain recombines TRBV7-9 with TRBJ1-2; the D is unclear. CDR3 length equals 14 residues. The germline gives CDR1 SEHNR, CDR2 FQNEAQ (reference sequence). V gave up 5 bases and J gave up 3 bases, with 13 bases separating them.